The T cell receptor beta chain under discussion was sequenced for a study of cytomegalovirus exposure and HLA in healthy donors (dated by TCRdb to 2016 to 2017). Regarding the study in general: An earlier analysis of some 600 of the donors reported 276 Gb of sequence data and some 110 million unique TCR beta sequences obtained from about 179 million T cells. Genome-wide SNP genotypes for about 55% of the roughly 670 donors were used in a later genetic analysis, which treated that subset as a discovery cohort. The study used immunosequencing to profile the T cell repertoires of approximately 650 subjects and linked those repertoires to cytomegalovirus serostatus. In the later analysis, no new phenotypic data were used to find candidate immune exposures; instead, reliance was placed on TCR beta sequences and their occurrence across donors. Typing coverage differed by locus: A, B, C, DRB1 and DQB1 were typed in roughly 620-640 donors, DQA1 in 522, DPA1 in nearly 610, and DPB1 in approximately 450. In addition to the first cohort of several hundred subjects, a separate validation cohort of approximately 130 different subjects was used. In an earlier analysis of 500 to 650 of the donors, high-throughput TCR beta sequencing was used to judge whether each TCR beta V gene segment behaved as functional or pseudogenic. Among some 410 genotyped donors of the cohort, an average of roughly 240,000 unique TCR beta nucleotide sequences were sequenced per donor, approximately 20% of them non-productive. Among the roughly 400 genotyped donors, around 79% belonged to the genetic ancestry cluster associated with self-reported Caucasian donors. In a later analysis, previously published TCR beta repertoires from some 640 donors were re-analyzed and high-resolution HLA genotyping was added so that TCR occurrence patterns could be studied. An early release covering over 500 HLA-typed donors comprised approximately 300 gigabases of sequencing data and some 79 million unique TCR sequences. The study aimed to test whether cataloging public T cell receptors could reveal signatures of past pathogen exposure. Several DR-DQ haplotypes were treated as single units for association and clustering because of strong linkage in the cohort. The study combined high-throughput TCR immunosequencing, statistical association of individual TCRs with disease status, and machine learning to predict cytomegalovirus infection status. Donor age, sex, ethnicity and CMV serostatus were compiled alongside the repertoire data. Every repertoire in the discovery cohort had been generated on one and the same sequencing platform. Class I and class II HLA loci were covered by the typing at four-digit resolution.

What the work shows at the level of the full study, not this receptor alone: According to a later analysis, most CMV-associated TCR beta chains appeared to be HLA-restricted, and the HLA associations seemed to be driven largely by CMV exposure. For the cohort, immune exposure information was limited to CMV serostatus. A cluster of highly shared sequence variants was judged likely to be a technical artifact of the sequencing pipeline. Cytomegalovirus status was reported to be diagnosed by the classifier with high specificity and sensitivity in both the original and validation cohorts. A total of some 180 TCR beta chains were listed by the study as associated with cytomegalovirus. Three of the identified cytomegalovirus-associated TCR beta chains were confirmed in vitro to be specific for cytomegalovirus antigens. In a later analysis, HLA-associated TCR beta chains were found to be more clonally expanded and to have lower generation probabilities than equally common non-associated chains. When HLA alleles, especially DR and DQ, strongly co-occurred, attributing TCR associations to individual alleles was difficult. A later analysis reported that several top co-occurrence clusters appeared linked to parvovirus B19, influenza, CMV and Epstein-Barr virus. Because HLA typing was unavailable for some donors at each locus, only the typed subset was used in association tests. In a later analysis, about 17,000 TCR beta sequences were associated with specific HLA alleles at a false discovery rate of 0.05. Most TCR sequences were seen in very few donors, while some public TCRs were found in many individuals. According to the authors, the approach could potentially be generalized to other disease states and immunological phenotypes. Seventeen rarely observed V segments, including chromosome 9 orphons, were excluded from the earlier analysis of almost 600 of the donors because counts were too low. Broadly in line with IMGT annotations, most TCR beta V segments showed up in productive rearrangements about 87% or about 30% of the time in an earlier analysis of several hundred of the donors. A later analysis found that TCR association rates varied across HLA loci, with DRB1 alleles showing the most associated TCRs and HLA-C alleles the fewest. A further reported finding was that TCR beta sequences accurately predicted the HLA-A and HLA-B alleles for most subjects in the first cohort. In this cohort, only TCR beta chains were sequenced, and detectable features were limited by the absence of alpha or paired-chain data. According to a later genetic analysis, donors in an Asian-associated ancestry cluster had fewer N-insertions in productive TCRs than the roughly 670-donor mean. The presence/absence analyses assumed that sequencing depth was roughly uniform across donors, and that assumption may not be true. Linkage disequilibrium might explain the correlated functional status among segregating V segments, but an unknown experimental factor could not be excluded. V-gene and J-gene trimming of TCR beta chains was associated with a missense DCLRE1C variant in a later genetic analysis, and the association was replicated in an independent cohort.

The cohort consisted of hundreds of healthy bone marrow donors. At the time of sampling, all cohort members were nominally healthy, though unrecorded immune exposures were likely present. The donor tested CMV seronegative and was one of the 352 seronegative cohort members. A peripheral blood sample was collected from each donor, and TCR beta sequencing was performed on peripheral blood mononuclear cells. The Qiagen DNeasy Blood Extraction Kit was used to extract genomic DNA from the blood cell samples. Regarding this clone: Its antigen has not been determined. There are no base qualities to consult, and no much larger clone falls within one base.

Receptor amplification or capture employed the immunoSEQ multiplex PCR assay. The multiplex PCR relied on a mix of 60 forward primers for TCR Vbeta segments and 13 reverse primers for TCR Jbeta segments. A multiplex PCR assay on genomic DNA amplified the CDR3 region of rearranged TCR beta genes. Amplified TCR beta libraries were sequenced as 87-base-pair reads on the Illumina HiSeq System. Per the authors' processing: A later analysis counted about 80 million unique TCR beta chains across the 666 repertoires, and roughly 9.9 million of these chains were shared by at least two donors. Raw reads were error-corrected and collapsed into unique sequences with a nearest-neighbor algorithm that merged closely related sequences to remove PCR and sequencing errors. CDR3 sequences were aligned to IMGT reference sequences to assign V, D and J gene segments. Each retained sequence needed at least a six-nucleotide match to both a V gene segment and a J gene segment. A rearrangement counted as productive if the CDR3 had no stop codons and remained in frame with V and J, and every other rearrangement counted as non-productive. Following IMGT convention, CDR3 was defined as the stretch from the second conserved V-encoded cysteine up to the conserved J-encoded phenylalanine. Sequences without an unambiguous match to a single V gene segment were excluded from the earlier analysis of several hundred of the donors. In an earlier analysis of approximately 590 of the donors, a V segment was called functional when productive rearrangements were above 56.7%, and segregating when the standard deviation between donors exceeded 5%. To diagnose cytomegalovirus status from the catalog of TCR beta chain sequences, a statistical classification framework was built. In a later analysis, V and J genes were assigned by comparing TCR nucleotide sequences against IMGT/GENE-DB human TR gene sequences. In a later analysis, CDR3 sequences and most-parsimonious VDJ recombination scenarios were assigned using the TCRdist pipeline. In a later analysis, each TCR beta chain was defined by its CDR3 amino acid sequence together with its V-gene family, and reads lacking a unique V-gene family were excluded. A later analysis removed roughly 590 highly shared, low-generation-probability nucleotide sequences to deal with suspected cross-contamination and a sequencing artifact. In a later analysis, a clonal expansion index was calculated for each public chain from normalized within-repertoire ranks of inferred template counts. In a later analysis, generation probabilities were computed with a VDJ recombination model fitted to out-of-frame rearrangements, and the resulting probabilities were checked against IGoR. In a later analysis, TCR-TCR, TCR-HLA and TCR-CMV co-occurrence was scored with hypergeometric tests, and a repertoire-size bias correction was applied to TCR pairs. False discovery rates were estimated in a later analysis by permuting HLA or CMV assignments 20 times. In a later analysis, co-occurring TCRs were grouped using DBSCAN, with TCRdist sequence similarity added in when clustering inside HLA-allele-positive subsets. Repertoires with fewer than 30,000 or more than 120,000 public chains, plus five repertoires with anomalous nucleotide sharing, were excluded from co-occurrence clustering. The immuneACCESS repertoire file appears here via TCRdb, limited to in-frame rearrangements. These files lack a portion of the clones; in checked studies, under half of the deficit traces to unresolved V genes, and the cause of the others is not known. V and J calls and clone size follow that table, whereas D and trimming were derived from the DNA. The sample table contains about 200,000 clones; only one count was recorded for 70% to 90% of them. Approximately 2.2% of the sample is held by the ten biggest clonotypes.

This TCR came from a woman between 45 and 60 years old in good health and CMV-seronegative. Sequencing used PBMCs.

CDR3 protein: CASSVGGPSYEQYF. The DNA sequence follows: TGTGCCAGCAGCGTAGGTGGGCCCTCCTACGAGCAGTACTTC. Recombination joined TRBV9 with TRBJ2-7; the D gene identity is not certain. CDR1 and CDR2, per the germline V gene, are SGDLS and YYNGEE. The CDR3 numbers 14 residues from cysteine through phenylalanine. Only CDR3 DNA is held: 42 bases, read in frame from base 1. Cut back by 0 bases and 0 bases, the V and J ends lie 7 bases apart.